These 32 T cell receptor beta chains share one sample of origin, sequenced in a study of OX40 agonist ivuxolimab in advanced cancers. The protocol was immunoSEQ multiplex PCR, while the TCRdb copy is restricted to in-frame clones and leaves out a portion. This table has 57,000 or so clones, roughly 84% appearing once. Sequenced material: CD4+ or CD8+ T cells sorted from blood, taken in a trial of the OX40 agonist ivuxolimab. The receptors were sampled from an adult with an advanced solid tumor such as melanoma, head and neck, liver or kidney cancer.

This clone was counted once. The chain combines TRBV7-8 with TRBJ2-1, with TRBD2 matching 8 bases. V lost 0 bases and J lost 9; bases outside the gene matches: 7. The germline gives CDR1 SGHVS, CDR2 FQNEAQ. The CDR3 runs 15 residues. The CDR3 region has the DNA TGTGCCAGCAGCTTAGCCCGGACTAGCTCTAGTGAGCAGTTCTTC. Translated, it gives CASSLARTSSSEQFF.

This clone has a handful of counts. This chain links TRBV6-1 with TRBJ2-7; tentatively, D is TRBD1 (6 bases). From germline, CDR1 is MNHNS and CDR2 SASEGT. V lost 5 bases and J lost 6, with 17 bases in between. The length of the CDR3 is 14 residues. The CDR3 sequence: CASSPPGTRGEQYF. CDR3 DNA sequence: TGTGCCAGCAGTCCACCCGGGACAAGAGGCGAGCAGTACTTC.

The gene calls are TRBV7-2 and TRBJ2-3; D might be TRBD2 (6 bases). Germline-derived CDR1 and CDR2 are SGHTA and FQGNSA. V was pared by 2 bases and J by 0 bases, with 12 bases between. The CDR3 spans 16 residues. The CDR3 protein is CASSLKGRGSTDTQYF. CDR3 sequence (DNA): TGTGCCAGCAGCTTAAAGGGGCGGGGAAGCACAGATACGCAGTATTTT.

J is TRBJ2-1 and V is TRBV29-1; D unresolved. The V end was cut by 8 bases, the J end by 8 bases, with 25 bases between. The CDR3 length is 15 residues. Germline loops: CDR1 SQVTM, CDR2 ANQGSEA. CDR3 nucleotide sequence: TGCAGCCTCGACGGTGTGGAAGTAAGGCCCCATGAGCAGTTCTTC. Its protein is CSLDGVEVRPHEQFF.

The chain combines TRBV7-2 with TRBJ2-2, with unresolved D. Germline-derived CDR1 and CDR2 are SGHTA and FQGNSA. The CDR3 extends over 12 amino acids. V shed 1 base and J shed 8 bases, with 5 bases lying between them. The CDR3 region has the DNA TGTGCCAGCAGCTTAGTAAGGGGGGAGCTGTTTTTT. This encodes CASSLVRGELFF.

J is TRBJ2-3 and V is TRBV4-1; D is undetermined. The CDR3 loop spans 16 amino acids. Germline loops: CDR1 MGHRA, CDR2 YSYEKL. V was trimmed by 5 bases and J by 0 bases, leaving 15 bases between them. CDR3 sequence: CASSDRSTLSTDTQYF. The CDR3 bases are TGCGCCAGCAGCGACCGCTCTACGTTGAGCACAGATACGCAGTATTTT.

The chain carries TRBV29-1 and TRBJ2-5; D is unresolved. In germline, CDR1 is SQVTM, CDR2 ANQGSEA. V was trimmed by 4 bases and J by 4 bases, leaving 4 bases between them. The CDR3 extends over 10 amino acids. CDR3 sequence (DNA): TGCAGCGTTGCCAGAGAGACCCAGTACTTC. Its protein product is CSVARETQYF.

CDR3 DNA sequence: TGTGCCAGCAGTTACGGTGGGGCGGGAGAGACCCAGTACTTC. It translates to CASSYGGAGETQYF. The J gene is TRBJ2-5, the V gene TRBV6-6, with D possibly called TRBD1 or TRBD2 (5 bases each). CDR1 and CDR2 from the germline V gene are MNHNY and SVGAGI (reference sequence). V lost 2 bases and J 4 bases, leaving 11 bases between the germline ends. The CDR3 sequence is 14 residues long.

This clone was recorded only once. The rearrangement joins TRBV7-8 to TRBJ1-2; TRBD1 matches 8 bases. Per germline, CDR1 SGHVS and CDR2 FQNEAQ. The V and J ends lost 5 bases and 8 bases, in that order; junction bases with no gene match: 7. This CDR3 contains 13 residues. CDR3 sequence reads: CASSGQGLGGYTF. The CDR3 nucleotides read TGTGCCAGCAGCGGACAGGGCTTAGGAGGCTACACCTTC.

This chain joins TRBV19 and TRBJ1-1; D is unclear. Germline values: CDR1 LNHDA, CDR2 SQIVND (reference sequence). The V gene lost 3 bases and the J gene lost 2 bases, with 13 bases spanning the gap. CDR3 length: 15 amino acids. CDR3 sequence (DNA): TGTGCCAGTAGTATCGGTTGGCAGCGAAACACTGAAGCTTTCTTT. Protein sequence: CASSIGWQRNTEAFF.

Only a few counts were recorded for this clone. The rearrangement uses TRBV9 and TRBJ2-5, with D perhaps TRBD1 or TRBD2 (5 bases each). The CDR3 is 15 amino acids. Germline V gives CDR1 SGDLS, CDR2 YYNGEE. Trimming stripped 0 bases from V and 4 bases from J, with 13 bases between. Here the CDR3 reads CASSVEGTPGETQYF. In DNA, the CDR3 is TGTGCCAGCAGCGTAGAAGGGACCCCAGGAGAGACCCAGTACTTC.

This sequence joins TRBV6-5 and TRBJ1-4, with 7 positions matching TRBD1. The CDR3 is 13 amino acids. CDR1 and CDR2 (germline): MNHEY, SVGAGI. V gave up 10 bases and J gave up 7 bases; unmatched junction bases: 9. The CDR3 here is CATSDRVTEKLFF. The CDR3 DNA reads TGTGCCACCTCAGACAGGGTTACTGAAAAACTGTTTTTT.

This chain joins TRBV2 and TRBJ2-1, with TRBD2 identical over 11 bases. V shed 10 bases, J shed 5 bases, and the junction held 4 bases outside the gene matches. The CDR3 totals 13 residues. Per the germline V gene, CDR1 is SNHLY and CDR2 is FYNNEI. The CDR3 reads CATKLAGDNEQFF. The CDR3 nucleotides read TGTGCCACCAAACTAGCGGGAGACAATGAGCAGTTCTTC. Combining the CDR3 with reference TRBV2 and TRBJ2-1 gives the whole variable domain EPEVTQTPSHQVTQMGQEVILRCVPISNHLYFYWYRQILGQKVEFLVSFYNNEISEKSEIFDDQFSVERPDGSNFTLKIRSTKLEDSAMYFCATKLAGDNEQFFGPGTRLTVL.

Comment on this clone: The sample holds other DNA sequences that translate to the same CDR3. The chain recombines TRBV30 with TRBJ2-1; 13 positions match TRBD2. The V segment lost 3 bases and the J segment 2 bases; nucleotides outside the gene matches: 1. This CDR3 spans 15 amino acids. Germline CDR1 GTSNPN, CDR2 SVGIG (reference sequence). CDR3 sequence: CAWRLAGGPYNEQFF. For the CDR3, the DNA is TGTGCCTGGAGACTAGCGGGAGGGCCCTACAATGAGCAGTTCTTC.

The CDR3 protein is CASKLSALQETQYF. CDR3 bases: TGTGCCAGCAAATTAAGCGCGTTACAAGAGACCCAGTACTTC. The chain links TRBV7-2 to TRBJ2-5; D is unresolved. Germline V CDR1 and CDR2: SGHTA, FQGNSA. V lost 7 bases and J lost 2, with 14 bases in between. This CDR3 comprises 14 residues.

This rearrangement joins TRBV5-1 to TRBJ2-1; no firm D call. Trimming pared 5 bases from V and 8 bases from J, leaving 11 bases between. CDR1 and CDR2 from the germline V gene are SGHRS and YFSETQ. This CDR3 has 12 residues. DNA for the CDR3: TGCGCCAGCAGGGCGGTTTATGATGAGCAGTTCTTC. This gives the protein CASRAVYDEQFF.

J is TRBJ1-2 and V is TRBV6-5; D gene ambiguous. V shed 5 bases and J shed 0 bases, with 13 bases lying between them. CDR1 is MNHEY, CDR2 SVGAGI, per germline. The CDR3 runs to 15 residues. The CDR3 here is CASSPEREANYGYTF. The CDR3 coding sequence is TGTGCCAGCAGTCCCGAGCGCGAGGCTAACTATGGCTACACCTTC.

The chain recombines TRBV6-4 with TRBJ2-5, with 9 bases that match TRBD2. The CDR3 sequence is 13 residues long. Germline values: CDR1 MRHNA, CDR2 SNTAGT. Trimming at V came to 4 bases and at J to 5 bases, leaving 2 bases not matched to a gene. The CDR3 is CASSVAGGETQYF. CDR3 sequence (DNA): TGTGCCAGCAGTGTGGCGGGAGGGGAGACCCAGTACTTC.

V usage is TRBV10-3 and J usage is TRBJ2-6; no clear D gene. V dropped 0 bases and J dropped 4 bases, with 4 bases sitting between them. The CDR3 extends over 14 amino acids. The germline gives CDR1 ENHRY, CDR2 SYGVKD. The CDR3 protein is CAISESRGANVLTF. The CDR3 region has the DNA TGTGCCATCAGTGAGTCGAGAGGGGCCAACGTCCTGACTTTC.

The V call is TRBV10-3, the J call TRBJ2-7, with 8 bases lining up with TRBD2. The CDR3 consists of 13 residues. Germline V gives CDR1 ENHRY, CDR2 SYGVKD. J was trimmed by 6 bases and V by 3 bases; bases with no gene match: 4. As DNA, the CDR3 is TGTGCCATCAGTGATCTAGCGGGCGGCGAGCAGTACTTC. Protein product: CAISDLAGGEQYF.

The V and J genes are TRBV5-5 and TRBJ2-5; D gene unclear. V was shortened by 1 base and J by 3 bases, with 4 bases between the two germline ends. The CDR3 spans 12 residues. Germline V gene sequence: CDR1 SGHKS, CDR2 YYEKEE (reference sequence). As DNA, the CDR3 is TGTGCCAGCAGCTTGACGGAAGAGACCCAGTACTTC. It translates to CASSLTEETQYF. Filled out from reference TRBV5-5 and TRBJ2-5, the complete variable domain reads DAGVTQSPTHLIKTRGQQVTLRCSPISGHKSVSWYQQVLGQGPQFIFQYYEKEERGRGNFPDRFSARQFPNYSSELNVNALLLGDSALYLCASSLTEETQYFGPGTRLLVL.

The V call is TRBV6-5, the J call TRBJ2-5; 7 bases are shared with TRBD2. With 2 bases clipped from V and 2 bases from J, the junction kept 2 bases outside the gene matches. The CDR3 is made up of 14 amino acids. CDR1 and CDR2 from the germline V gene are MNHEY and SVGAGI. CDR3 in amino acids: CASSYRTSQETQYF. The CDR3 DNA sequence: TGTGCCAGCAGTTACAGGACTAGTCAAGAGACCCAGTACTTC.

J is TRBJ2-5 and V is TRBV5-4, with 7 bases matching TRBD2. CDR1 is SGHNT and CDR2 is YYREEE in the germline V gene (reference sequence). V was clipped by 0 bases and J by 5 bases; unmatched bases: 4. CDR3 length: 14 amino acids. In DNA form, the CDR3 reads TGTGCCAGCAGCTTGGTTGCGCGGGAGGAGACCCAGTACTTC. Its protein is CASSLVAREETQYF.

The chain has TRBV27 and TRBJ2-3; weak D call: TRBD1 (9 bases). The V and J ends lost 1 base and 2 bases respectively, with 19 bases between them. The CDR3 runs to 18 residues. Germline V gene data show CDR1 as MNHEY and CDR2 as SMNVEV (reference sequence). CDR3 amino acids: CASSLWSSGTGTTDTQYF. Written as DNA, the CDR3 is TGTGCCAGCAGTTTATGGAGTAGCGGGACAGGGACCACAGATACGCAGTATTTT.

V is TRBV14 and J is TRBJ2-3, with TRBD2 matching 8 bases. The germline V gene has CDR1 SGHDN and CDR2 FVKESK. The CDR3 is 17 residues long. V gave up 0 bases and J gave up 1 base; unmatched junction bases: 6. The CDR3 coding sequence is TGTGCCAGCAGCCAAGATCGGGCGGGGGGACGCACAGATACGCAGTATTTT. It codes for CASSQDRAGGRTDTQYF.

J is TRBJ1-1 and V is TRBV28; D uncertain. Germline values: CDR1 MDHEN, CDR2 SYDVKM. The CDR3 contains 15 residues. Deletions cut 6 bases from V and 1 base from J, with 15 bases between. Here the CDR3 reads CASSSGLLGNTEAFF. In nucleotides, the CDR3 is TGTGCCAGCAGCTCAGGACTGTTGGGGAACACTGAAGCTTTCTTT. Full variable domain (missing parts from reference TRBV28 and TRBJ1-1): DVKVTQSSRYLVKRTGEKVFLECVQDMDHENMFWYRQDPGLGLRLIYFSYDVKMKEKGDIPEGYSVSREKKERFSLILESASTNQTSMYLCASSSGLLGNTEAFFGQGTRLTVV.

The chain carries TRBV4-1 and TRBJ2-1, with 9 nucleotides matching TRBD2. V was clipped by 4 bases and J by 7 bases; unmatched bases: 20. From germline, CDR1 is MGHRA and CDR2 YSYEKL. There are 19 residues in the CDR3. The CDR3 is CASSLLGTALLAGLNEQFF. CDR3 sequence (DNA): TGCGCCAGCAGCCTCCTGGGGACAGCGCTTCTAGCGGGGTTAAATGAGCAGTTCTTC.

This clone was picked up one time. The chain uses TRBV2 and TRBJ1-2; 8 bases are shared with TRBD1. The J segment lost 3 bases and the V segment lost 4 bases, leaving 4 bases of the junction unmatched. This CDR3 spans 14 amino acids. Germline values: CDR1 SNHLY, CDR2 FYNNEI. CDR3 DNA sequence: TGTGCCAGCAGTGGACAGGGGAGAGACTATGGCTACACCTTC. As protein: CASSGQGRDYGYTF.

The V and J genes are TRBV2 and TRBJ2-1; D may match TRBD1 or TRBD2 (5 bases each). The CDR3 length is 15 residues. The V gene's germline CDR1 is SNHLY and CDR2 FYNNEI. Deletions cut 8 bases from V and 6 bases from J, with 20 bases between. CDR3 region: CASLWGPRGVNEQFF. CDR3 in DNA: TGTGCCAGCTTGTGGGGTCCCCGAGGGGTCAATGAGCAGTTCTTC.

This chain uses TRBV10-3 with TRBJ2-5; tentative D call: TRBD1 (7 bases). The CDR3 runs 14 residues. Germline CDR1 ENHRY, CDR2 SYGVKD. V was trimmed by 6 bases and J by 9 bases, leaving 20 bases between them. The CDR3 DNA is TGTGCCATCAGCGGAGGGGGCGGCTTAGGGCCCCAGTACTTC. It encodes CAISGGGGLGPQYF.

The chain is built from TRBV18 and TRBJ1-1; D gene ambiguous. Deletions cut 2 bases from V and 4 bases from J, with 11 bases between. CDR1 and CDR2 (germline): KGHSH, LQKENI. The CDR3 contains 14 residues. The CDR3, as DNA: TGTGCCAGCTCACCAGATACCACTACCACTGAAGCTTTCTTT. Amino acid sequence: CASSPDTTTTEAFF.

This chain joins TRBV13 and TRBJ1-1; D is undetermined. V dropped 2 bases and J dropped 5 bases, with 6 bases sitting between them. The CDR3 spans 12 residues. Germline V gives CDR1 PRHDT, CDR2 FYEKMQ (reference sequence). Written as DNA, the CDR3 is TGTGCCAGCAGCTTACGGGCGACTGAAGCTTTCTTT. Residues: CASSLRATEAFF. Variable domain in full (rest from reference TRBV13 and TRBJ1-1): AAGVIQSPRHLIKEKRETATLKCYPIPRHDTVYWYQQGPGQDPQFLISFYEKMQSDKGSIPDRFSAQQFSDYHSELNMSSLELGDSALYFCASSLRATEAFFGQGTRLTVV.